These 14 T cell receptor beta chains originate from one sample sequenced in a study of blood T cell repertoires in COVID-19. The table came from immunoSEQ multiplex PCR; TCRdb's copy has only in-frame clones and leaves some out. The sample lists roughly 20,000 clones, nearly 90% occurring once. Material for sequencing was peripheral blood. Receptors were obtained from a human donor with active COVID-19. The donor label of this sample is uncertain.

The gene calls are TRBV19 and TRBJ2-1; D unclear. The V and J ends lost 6 bases and 6 bases respectively, with 12 bases between them. This CDR3 region has 13 residues. The germline V gene has CDR1 LNHDA and CDR2 SQIVND (reference sequence). The CDR3 sequence is CASSPTTGNEQFF. The CDR3 bases are TGTGCCAGTAGCCCCACGACTGGCAATGAGCAGTTCTTC. Filled out from reference TRBV19 and TRBJ2-1, the complete variable domain reads DGGITQSPKYLFRKEGQNVTLSCEQNLNHDAMYWYRQDPGQGLRLIYYSQIVNDFQKGDIAEGYSVSREKKESFPLTVTSAQKNPTAFYLCASSPTTGNEQFFGPGTRLTVL.

The count of this clone is one. This chain connects TRBV2 to TRBJ2-5, with D possibly being TRBD1 (6 bases). The CDR3 totals 13 residues. V was shortened by 6 bases and J by 3 bases, with 11 bases between the two germline ends. CDR1 is SNHLY, CDR2 FYNNEI, per germline. The CDR3 DNA sequence: TGTGCCAGCAGCATGGACAGTAAAGAGACCCAGTACTTC. This sequence encodes CASSMDSKETQYF.

This clone was counted a single time. The chain couples TRBV28 to TRBJ1-5; 9 bases match TRBD1. CDR1 and CDR2 from the germline V gene are MDHEN and SYDVKM. With 2 bases clipped from V and 6 bases from J, the junction kept 5 bases outside the gene matches. This CDR3 is built from 15 residues. The CDR3 loop reads CASSLGDRVFQPQHF. The CDR3 DNA reads TGTGCCAGCAGTTTAGGGGACAGGGTTTTTCAGCCCCAGCATTTT. Filled out from reference TRBV28 and TRBJ1-5, the complete variable domain reads DVKVTQSSRYLVKRTGEKVFLECVQDMDHENMFWYRQDPGLGLRLIYFSYDVKMKEKGDIPEGYSVSREKKERFSLILESASTNQTSMYLCASSLGDRVFQPQHFGDGTRLSIL.

The V gene is TRBV6-1, the J gene TRBJ1-3; D is unclear. Looked up from germline, CDR1 is MNHNS and CDR2 is SASEGT. V was clipped by 0 bases and J by 0 bases, with 6 bases between them. CDR3 length equals 15 residues. CDR3: CASSEASYSGNTIYF. The CDR3 nucleotides are TGTGCCAGCAGTGAAGCATCCTACTCTGGAAACACCATATATTTT.

This clone has only a few counts. The chain recombines TRBV14 with TRBJ1-2; D unclear. Trimming took off 1 base at V and 7 bases at J, with 10 bases between the two ends. This CDR3 region has 13 residues. CDR1 SGHDN and CDR2 FVKESK come from the germline V gene. The CDR3 loop is CASSQGPYGGYTF. The CDR3 bases are TGTGCCAGCAGCCAAGGTCCCTATGGTGGCTACACCTTC.

This clone was recorded once. The rearrangement links TRBV27 to TRBJ2-7, with TRBD2 matching over 7 bases. Trimming at V came to 4 bases and at J to 5 bases, leaving 8 bases not matched to a gene. CDR1 and CDR2 from the germline V gene are MNHEY and SMNVEV (reference sequence). This CDR3 has 14 residues. The DNA for the CDR3 is TGTGCCAGCAGTTACACTAGCGTCGACCACGAGCAGTACTTC. It specifies CASSYTSVDHEQYF.

This clone was picked up one time. The rearrangement uses TRBV4-1 and TRBJ1-5, with D unresolved. The CDR3 runs to 13 residues. The V end lost 3 bases, the J end lost 5 bases, and 8 bases lay between the germline ends. CDR1 MGHRA and CDR2 YSYEKL come from the germline V gene. CDR3 bases: TGCGCCAGCAGCCACGAGGGAGATCAGCCCCAGCATTTT. As protein: CASSHEGDQPQHF.

This chain uses TRBV9 with TRBJ2-1; 8 positions agree with TRBD2. This CDR3 has 16 residues. Germline V CDR1 and CDR2: SGDLS, YYNGEE. With 0 bases clipped from V and 9 bases from J, the junction kept 11 bases outside the gene matches. The CDR3 sequence: CASSVVAGGTEAEQFF. For the CDR3, the DNA is TGTGCCAGCAGCGTAGTCGCGGGAGGCACGGAGGCTGAGCAGTTCTTC.

The chain combines TRBV10-3 with TRBJ2-3; the match to TRBD1 covers 9 bases. The V gene's germline CDR1 is ENHRY and CDR2 SYGVKD. Germline trimming cut 5 bases from V and 2 bases from J; bases unmatched to any gene: 5. The CDR3 runs to 15 residues. The CDR3 nucleotides read TGTGCCATCAGTCTCGGGACAGGGTCCACAGATACGCAGTATTTT. The encoded protein is CAISLGTGSTDTQYF.

A single count supports this clone. V usage is TRBV6-5 and J usage is TRBJ2-3; D ambiguous. Per germline, CDR1 MNHEY and CDR2 SVGAGI. V lost 11 bases and J 0 bases, leaving 6 bases between the germline ends. This CDR3 contains 11 residues. CDR3 sequence reads: CAASSTDTQYF. In nucleotides, the CDR3 is TGTGCCGCGTCGAGCACAGATACGCAGTATTTT.

This clone has only one observation. The gene calls are TRBV27 and TRBJ1-6; D is perhaps TRBD1 (5 bases). CDR3 length: 16 residues. CDR1 and CDR2 from the germline V gene are MNHEY and SMNVEV (reference sequence). Trimming cost V 6 bases and J 3 bases, with 15 bases left between them. CDR3 coding DNA: TGTGCCAGCAGCGGGGGAAGGGAAGGCTATAATTCACCCCTCCACTTT. This sequence encodes CASSGGREGYNSPLHF.

The chain carries TRBV5-4 and TRBJ2-5, with 7 bases that match TRBD2. The V gene end was trimmed by 7 bases and the J gene end by 4 bases; junction bases not matched to a gene: 10. The CDR3 totals 14 residues. Per the germline V gene, CDR1 is SGHNT and CDR2 is YYREEE (reference sequence). The CDR3 protein is CASRDGGVGETQYF. In DNA form, the CDR3 reads TGTGCCAGCCGTGATGGGGGGGTGGGAGAGACCCAGTACTTC. Variable domain in full (rest from reference TRBV5-4 and TRBJ2-5): ETGVTQSPTHLIKTRGQQVTLRCSSQSGHNTVSWYQQALGQGPQFIFQYYREEENGRGNFPPRFSGLQFPNYSSELNVNALELDDSALYLCASRDGGVGETQYFGPGTRLLVL.

The CDR3, as DNA: TGTGCCAGCAGTTACGGGGGGTCCGACTACGAGCAGTACTTC. Its protein is CASSYGGSDYEQYF. This chain joins TRBV6-5 and TRBJ2-7; possibly TRBD2 for D (6 bases). This CDR3 comprises 14 residues. CDR1 and CDR2 from the germline V gene are MNHEY and SVGAGI. Deletions cut 2 bases from V and 3 bases from J, with 11 bases between.

The CDR3 DNA sequence: TGTGCCAGCAGCTTAGTAGCACGGCGGGGGACCCGATGGACGCAGTATTTT. As protein: CASSLVARRGTRWTQYF. The V call is TRBV7-4, the J call TRBJ2-3, with 7 bases aligning to TRBD2. There are 17 residues in the CDR3. In germline, CDR1 is SGHVT, CDR2 SQSDAQ. Germline trimming cut 1 base from V and 9 bases from J; bases unmatched to any gene: 16.